The 25 T cell receptor beta chains below come from one sample, sequenced in a study of shared clonotypes between healthy human individuals. TCRdb's copy holds only in-frame clones and misses some; the assay was immunoSEQ multiplex PCR. The sample contains 1.6 million or so clones, approximately 98.5% of which appear only once. Material for sequencing was naive CD4+ T cells sorted from blood. Subset given: CD45RA+ positively selected. These receptors all come from a man younger than 45 in good health.

In this sample, this clone turned up once. The sample carries other DNA sequences with the same CDR3. J is TRBJ1-5 and V is TRBV29-1; 7 bases agree with TRBD1. This CDR3 contains 14 residues. V was clipped by 6 bases and J by 1 base; unmatched bases: 6. Germline lookup yields CDR1 SQVTM and CDR2 ANQGSEA. The CDR3: CSVRQGGSNQPQHF. Here the CDR3 DNA reads TGCAGCGTACGACAGGGTGGGAGCAATCAGCCCCAGCATTTT.

The chain joins TRBV9 to TRBJ2-2; D may correspond to TRBD1 or TRBD2 (6 bases each). Germline V gene data show CDR1 as SGDLS and CDR2 as YYNGEE. V was clipped by 1 base and J by 4 bases, with 11 bases between them. The CDR3 runs to 15 residues. The CDR3, as DNA: TGTGCCAGCAGCGTAAGGGGGGCGCGCACCGGGGAGCTGTTTTTT. This sequence encodes CASSVRGARTGELFF.

The chain uses TRBV6-6 and TRBJ2-2; D possibly uses TRBD1 or TRBD2 (6 bases each). CDR1 and CDR2 (germline): MNHNY, SVGAGI (reference sequence). Trimming took 11 bases from V and 5 from J, leaving 9 bases between them. CDR3 size: 11 residues. The CDR3 nucleotides are TGTGCCGAAGGGGGGACCGGGGAGCTGTTTTTT. Translation: CAEGGTGELFF.

The chain links TRBV9 to TRBJ2-3; D is unresolved. Per the germline V gene, CDR1 is SGDLS and CDR2 is YYNGEE. The CDR3 totals 14 residues. V was shortened by 3 bases and J by 0 bases, with 8 bases between the two germline ends. For the CDR3, the DNA is TGTGCCAGCAGCGACGCTAGGAGCACAGATACGCAGTATTTT. Protein sequence: CASSDARSTDTQYF.

The V and J genes are TRBV20-1 and TRBJ1-1; the D gene is possibly TRBD1 (6 bases). Per germline, CDR1 DFQATT and CDR2 SNEGSKA (reference sequence). Trimming pared 8 bases from V and 4 bases from J, leaving 11 bases between. The CDR3 length is 11 residues. The CDR3 nucleotides are TGCAGTTATACAGGGATCACTGAAGCTTTCTTT. This gives the protein CSYTGITEAFF.

In its sample, this clone was seen once. The chain carries TRBV5-1 and TRBJ2-5, with 7 bases fitting TRBD1. This CDR3 is built from 15 residues. V was pared by 0 bases and J by 5 bases, with 7 bases of the junction left unmatched. Germline V CDR1 and CDR2: SGHRS, YFSETQ. CDR3 sequence (DNA): TGCGCCAGCAGCTTGGTTTCAGGGGGTCTTGAGACCCAGTACTTC. Protein: CASSLVSGGLETQYF. Combining the CDR3 with reference TRBV5-1 and TRBJ2-5 gives the whole variable domain KAGVTQTPRYLIKTRGQQVTLSCSPISGHRSVSWYQQTPGQGLQFLFEYFSETQRNKGNFPGRFSGRQFSNSRSEMNVSTLELGDSALYLCASSLVSGGLETQYFGPGTRLLVL.

The CDR3, as DNA: TGTGCCTGGAGTTGGCCGGGACTAGCGGGAATGGAGACCCAGTACTTC. Translating gives CAWSWPGLAGMETQYF. This chain uses TRBV30 with TRBJ2-5; 13 nucleotides align to TRBD2. Trimming cost V 2 bases and J 5 bases; bases outside gene matches: 8. The CDR3 is made up of 16 amino acids. Germline CDR1 reads GTSNPN; CDR2 reads SVGIG (reference sequence).

The chain is built from TRBV5-1 and TRBJ1-2; D not resolved. The CDR3 is 13 residues long. Germline values: CDR1 SGHRS, CDR2 YFSETQ. Trimming left V 6 bases short and J 8 bases short, with 17 bases between. CDR3 in DNA: TGCGCCAGCACCCTAGATGGGGTCGGCGGCTACACCTTC. Protein product: CASTLDGVGGYTF.

J is TRBJ2-7 and V is TRBV27, with 11 bases aligning to TRBD2. The germline V gene encodes CDR1 MNHEY and CDR2 SMNVEV (reference sequence). Germline trimming cut 6 bases from V and 9 bases from J; bases unmatched to any gene: 16. This CDR3 is built from 16 residues. CDR3 residues: CASSPSRSGRAAGQYF. CDR3 DNA: TGTGCCAGCAGCCCCTCTCGTAGCGGGAGGGCCGCGGGGCAGTACTTC.

This clone appeared once. V and J are TRBV11-2 and TRBJ2-1; TRBD2 matches at 7 bases. J gave up 0 bases and V 6 bases, and 2 bases lay outside the gene matches. Germline loops: CDR1 SGHAT, CDR2 FQNNGV. The CDR3 spans 14 residues. The CDR3 DNA follows: TGTGCCAGCAGTCGCGGGAGCTCCTACAATGAGCAGTTCTTC. As protein: CASSRGSSYNEQFF.

This clone was observed once. The sample carries other DNA sequences with the same CDR3. The gene calls are TRBV7-9 and TRBJ1-2, with D possibly matching TRBD1 (6 bases). The CDR3 is 13 amino acids. CDR1 is SEHNR, CDR2 FQNEAQ, per germline (reference sequence). Trimming took 5 bases from V and 12 from J, leaving 19 bases between them. The CDR3 region is CASSQGRSGADTF. The CDR3, as DNA: TGTGCCAGCAGCCAGGGAAGGTCAGGGGCGGACACCTTC.

This clone was seen a few times. This rearrangement joins TRBV7-2 to TRBJ2-7, with D maybe TRBD2 (6 bases). The length of the CDR3 is 15 residues. Germline V CDR1 and CDR2: SGHTA, FQGNSA. V was pared by 1 base and J by 2 bases, with 12 bases between. CDR3 DNA: TGTGCCAGCAGCTTAGTGGCGGGGCCACCCTACGAGCAGTACTTC. This sequence encodes CASSLVAGPPYEQYF.

The rearrangement links TRBV11-2 to TRBJ2-7; 7 positions match TRBD1. Germline CDR1 is SGHAT and CDR2 is FQNNGV. The J segment lost 3 bases and the V segment lost 3 bases, leaving 2 bases of the junction unmatched. This CDR3 comprises 13 residues. The DNA of the CDR3 is TGTGCCAGCAGCTTGAGACAGGGCTACGAGCAGTACTTC. This translates into CASSLRQGYEQYF.

The chain joins TRBV5-5 to TRBJ2-3; D is perhaps TRBD1 (5 bases). Deletions cut 3 bases from V and 2 bases from J, with 16 bases between. The CDR3 loop spans 16 amino acids. Per germline, CDR1 SGHKS and CDR2 YYEKEE (reference sequence). The CDR3 sequence: CASSSLITGTTDTQYF. For the CDR3, the DNA is TGTGCCAGCAGCTCTCTTATCACAGGCACCACAGATACGCAGTATTTT.

This clone occurred once. The chain has TRBV15 and TRBJ2-1; TRBD2 matches at 9 bases. This CDR3 is 17 amino acids long. The J segment lost 7 bases and the V segment lost 1 base, leaving 11 bases of the junction unmatched. The germline gives CDR1 LNHNV, CDR2 YYDKDF (reference sequence). The CDR3 DNA reads as TGTGCCACCAGCAGAGGCTTTAGGATAGCGGGAGAGAATGAGCAGTTCTTC. This sequence encodes CATSRGFRIAGENEQFF.

On this clone itself: Lacking the conserved final phenylalanine or tryptophan, this CDR3 likely reflects a read error. The DNA is omitted, as the CDR3 cannot be located on it reliably, and the CDR3 follows TCRdb's listing. J is TRBJ2-7 and V is TRBV29-1; the table's D gene call, TRBD2, was not cross checked with the DNA. The CDR3 is 13 amino acids long, termini counted. Germline loops: CDR1 SQVTM, CDR2 ANQGSEA. CDR3 sequence reads: CSVIEGSGGEVLD.

The chain carries TRBV6-5 and TRBJ2-2; 7 positions match TRBD2. CDR1 is MNHEY, CDR2 SVGAGI, per germline. There are 16 residues in the CDR3. The V gene end was trimmed by 4 bases and the J gene end by 4 bases; junction bases not matched to a gene: 9. This CDR3 reads CASSSLSGSSTGELFF. CDR3 nucleotides: TGTGCCAGCAGTTCCCTTAGCGGGTCGAGCACCGGGGAGCTGTTTTTT.

The rearrangement uses TRBV11-2 and TRBJ2-2; D possibly matches TRBD1 or TRBD2 (5 bases each). Germline V gene lookup returns CDR1 SGHAT and CDR2 FQNNGV. CDR3 size: 16 residues. V lost 7 bases and J lost 1, with 16 bases in between. The CDR3 DNA is TGTGCCAGCATCGTGACCGGGACGGAGAACACCGGGGAGCTGTTTTTT. This translates into CASIVTGTENTGELFF.

The V call is TRBV6-1, the J call TRBJ1-2; D not resolved. V dropped 2 bases and J dropped 2 bases, with 9 bases sitting between them. Looked up from germline, CDR1 is MNHNS and CDR2 is SASEGT. This CDR3 is built from 14 residues. CDR3 DNA: TGTGCCAGCAGTGAAAGATGGGAAAACTATGGCTACACCTTC. Its translation is CASSERWENYGYTF.

The gene calls are TRBV19 and TRBJ2-2, with D unclear. Looked up from germline, CDR1 is LNHDA and CDR2 is SQIVND (reference sequence). Trimming left V 5 bases short and J 1 base short, with 11 bases between. The CDR3 is 15 residues long. The CDR3 spells CASSSRVLNTGELFF. CDR3 in DNA: TGTGCCAGTAGTTCTAGGGTCTTGAACACCGGGGAGCTGTTTTTT.

This clone appeared a single time. The sample carries other DNA sequences with the same CDR3. This rearrangement joins TRBV6-1 to TRBJ1-1; a possible D gene is TRBD1 (6 bases). There are 13 residues in the CDR3. The germline V gene encodes CDR1 MNHNS and CDR2 SASEGT. V was pared by 2 bases and J by 5 bases, with 9 bases between. The CDR3 sequence: CASSEIRGTEAFF. CDR3 coding DNA: TGTGCCAGCAGTGAAATTAGGGGGACTGAAGCTTTCTTT.

J is TRBJ2-3 and V is TRBV7-6, with 8 bases fitting TRBD2. This CDR3 is built from 15 residues. V shed 5 bases, J shed 2 bases, and the junction held 6 bases outside the gene matches. Germline CDR1 SGHVS, CDR2 FNYEAQ. CDR3 residues: CASSPLAASTDTQYF. The DNA for the CDR3 is TGTGCCAGCAGCCCACTAGCGGCATCCACAGATACGCAGTATTTT.

CDR3 nucleotide sequence: TGCGCCAGCAGCGAACAGGGTTCGGCCACTGAAGCTTTCTTT. Translated: CASSEQGSATEAFF. J is TRBJ1-1 and V is TRBV5-1, with TRBD1 as a possible D gene (6 bases). Germline V gene sequence: CDR1 SGHRS, CDR2 YFSETQ. The CDR3 spans 14 residues. V was trimmed by 4 bases and J by 4 bases, leaving 14 bases between them.

The J gene is TRBJ1-1, the V gene TRBV7-6, with D unresolved. Germline lookup yields CDR1 SGHVS and CDR2 FNYEAQ. V was clipped by 2 bases and J by 4 bases, with 17 bases between them. This CDR3 is 16 amino acids long. The CDR3: CASSLRAGLRVTEAFF. The CDR3 DNA is TGTGCCAGCAGCTTACGGGCAGGCCTCAGAGTCACTGAAGCTTTCTTT.

The chain uses TRBV30 and TRBJ2-7; 10 bases are a match to TRBD1. Trimming at V came to 0 bases and at J to 4 bases, leaving 12 bases not matched to a gene. Germline lookup yields CDR1 GTSNPN and CDR2 SVGIG (reference sequence). The CDR3 loop spans 17 amino acids. CDR3 loop: CAWSVLAPGTGAYEQYF. For the CDR3, the DNA is TGTGCCTGGAGTGTACTCGCGCCCGGGACAGGGGCTTACGAGCAGTACTTC. The variable domain in full, with the rest retrieved from reference TRBV30 and TRBJ2-7, is SQTIHQWPATLVQPVGSPLSLECTVEGTSNPNLYWYRQAAGRGLQLLFYSVGIGQISSEVPQNLSASRPQDRQFILSSKKLLLSDSGFYLCAWSVLAPGTGAYEQYFGPGTRLTVT.